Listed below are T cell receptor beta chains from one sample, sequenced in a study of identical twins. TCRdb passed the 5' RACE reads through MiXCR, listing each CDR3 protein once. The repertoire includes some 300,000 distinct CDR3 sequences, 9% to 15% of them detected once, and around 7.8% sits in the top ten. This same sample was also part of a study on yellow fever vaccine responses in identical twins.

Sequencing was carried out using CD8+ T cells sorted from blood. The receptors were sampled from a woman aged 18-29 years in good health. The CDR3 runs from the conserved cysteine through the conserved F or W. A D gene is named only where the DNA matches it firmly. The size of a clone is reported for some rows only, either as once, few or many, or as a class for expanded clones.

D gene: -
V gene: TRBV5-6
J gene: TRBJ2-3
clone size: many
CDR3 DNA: TGTGCCAGCAGCTTGGGTAGCGTTCGGGATACGCAGTATTTT
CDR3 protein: CASSLGSVRDTQYF

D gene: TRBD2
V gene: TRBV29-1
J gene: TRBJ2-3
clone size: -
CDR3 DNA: TGCAGCGTTGAAGATATTGCGGGGGGTGTAGCAGATACGCAGTATTTT
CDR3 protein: CSVEDIAGGVADTQYF

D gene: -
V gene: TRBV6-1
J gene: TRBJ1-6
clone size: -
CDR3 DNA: TGTGCCAGCAATCCCGGCCCTGATGGGAATTCACCCCTCCACTTT
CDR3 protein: CASNPGPDGNSPLHF

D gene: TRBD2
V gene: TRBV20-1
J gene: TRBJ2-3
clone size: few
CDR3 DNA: TGCAGTGCTAGTTCCTACGGGACTAGCGGGAGGGAGGGAGATACGCAGTATTTT
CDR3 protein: CSASSYGTSGREGDTQYF

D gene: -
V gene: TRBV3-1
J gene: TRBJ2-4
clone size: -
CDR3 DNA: TGTGCCAGCAGCCCCCTGGGCCCGACCGATGGCAAAAACATTCAGTACTTC
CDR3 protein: CASSPLGPTDGKNIQYF

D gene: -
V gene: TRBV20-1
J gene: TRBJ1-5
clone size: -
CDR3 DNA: TGCAGTGCGAAGGACGCGGGGCTAAGCAATCAGCCCCAGCATTTT
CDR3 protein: CSAKDAGLSNQPQHF

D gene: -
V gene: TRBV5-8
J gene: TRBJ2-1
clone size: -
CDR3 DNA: TGTGCCAGCAGCTTGGGTCAGGGTAGGCACAATGAGCAGTTCTTC
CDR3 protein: CASSLGQGRHNEQFF

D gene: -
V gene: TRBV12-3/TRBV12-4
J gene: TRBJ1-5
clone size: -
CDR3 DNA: TGTGCCAGCAGTTTAATCGGGCAGCCCCAGCATTTT
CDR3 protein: CASSLIGQPQHF

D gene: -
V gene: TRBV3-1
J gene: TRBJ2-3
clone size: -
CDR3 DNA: TGTGCCAGCAGCCAAGATCGGAGCAGGGCGTTTGACACAGATACGCAGTATTTT
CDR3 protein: CASSQDRSRAFDTDTQYF

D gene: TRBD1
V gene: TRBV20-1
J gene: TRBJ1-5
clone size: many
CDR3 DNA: TGCAGTGCTGCGCAGGCAGGGGGGGAGAGTCAGCCCCAGCATTTT
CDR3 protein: CSAAQAGGESQPQHF